The 26 T cell receptor beta chains reported below all come from one sample, sequenced in a study of T cells after posttransplantation cyclophosphamide. Busulfan-fludarabine conditioning, marrow transplant, and cyclophosphamide on days +3 and +4 were administered. The data were produced by immunoSEQ multiplex PCR, yet TCRdb's version contains in-frame clones alone and is incomplete. Of tens of thousands of clones in the sample, around 91% were seen once. The sample consisted of PBMCs, taken about 62 days after allogeneic stem cell transplant with posttransplant cyclophosphamide. Source of these receptors: a male patient between 55 and 70 years old who received an allogeneic stem cell transplant from a related donor and was CMV-positive. The graft donor may account for some of the T cells.

The chain is built from TRBV2 and TRBJ1-1; D gene ambiguous. V dropped 4 bases and J dropped 3 bases, with 9 bases sitting between them. Germline V gene sequence: CDR1 SNHLY, CDR2 FYNNEI. The CDR3 is made up of 13 amino acids. The CDR3 DNA sequence: TGTGCCAGCAGTGGCTACCTGGACACTGAAGCTTTCTTT. This gives the protein CASSGYLDTEAFF.

This sequence joins TRBV25-1 and TRBJ1-6; D is undetermined. The V gene's germline CDR1 is MGHDK and CDR2 SYGVNS. V was trimmed by 7 bases and J by 9 bases, leaving 13 bases between them. The CDR3 loop spans 13 amino acids. In DNA form, the CDR3 reads TGTGCCAGCACCCCGAGGGTAGGTTCACCCCTCCACTTT. Encoded protein: CASTPRVGSPLHF.

V gene TRBV21-1 combines with J gene TRBJ2-4; the table assigns TRBD1, which was not confirmed against the DNA. TRBV21-1 is termed a pseudogene. The CDR3 is 17 amino acids. The CDR3 coding sequence is TGTGCCAGCAGCAAAGTGGGAGACAGGGGGGCCAAAAACATTCAGTACTTC. It is translated as CASSKVGDRGAKNIQYF.

This clone was counted between two and nine times. This chain links TRBV25-1 with TRBJ1-4; the D is unclear. The CDR3 totals 14 residues. Looked up from germline, CDR1 is MGHDK and CDR2 is SYGVNS. Trimming removed 8 bases from V and 4 bases from J, with 14 bases in between. The CDR3 nucleotides are TGTGCCAGCGCCCTAGGAGGTAATAATGAAAAACTGTTTTTT. It specifies CASALGGNNEKLFF. The variable domain in full, completed from reference TRBV25-1 and TRBJ1-4, reads EADIYQTPRYLVIGTGKKITLECSQTMGHDKMYWYQQDPGMELHLIHYSYGVNSTEKGDLSSESTVSRIRTEHFPLTLESARPSHTSQYLCASALGGNNEKLFFGSGTQLSVL.

This CDR3 is CASSDMTGASEGYTF. The CDR3 DNA reads as TGTGCCAGCAGCGACATGACAGGGGCCAGCGAGGGCTACACCTTC. V and J are TRBV9 and TRBJ1-2; 8 bases map to TRBD1. The germline V gene encodes CDR1 SGDLS and CDR2 YYNGEE. This CDR3 has 15 amino acids. Trimming took 3 bases from V and 8 from J; bases not matched to a gene: 12.

This chain joins TRBV7-2 and TRBJ1-1; D remains unclear. Germline lookup yields CDR1 SGHTA and CDR2 FQGNSA. The CDR3 has 11 residues. The V end lost 5 bases, the J end lost 3 bases, and 4 bases lay between the germline ends. CDR3 protein: CASSEDTEAFF. DNA of the CDR3: TGTGCCAGCAGCGAGGACACTGAAGCTTTCTTT. Supplemented by reference TRBV7-2 and TRBJ1-1, the full variable domain reads GAGVSQSPSNKVTEKGKDVELRCDPISGHTALYWYRQSLGQGLEFLIYFQGNSAPDKSGLPSDRFSAERTGGSVSTLTIQRTQQEDSAVYLCASSEDTEAFFGQGTRLTVV.

This clone was seen just once. This chain links TRBV27 with TRBJ2-7; 8 bases are shared with TRBD2. The CDR3 spans 13 residues. The germline V gene encodes CDR1 MNHEY and CDR2 SMNVEV (reference sequence). V shed 7 bases and J 3 bases; nucleotides not matched to a gene: 5. The CDR3 DNA reads as TGTGCCAGCAACCCGGGAGGGGGCTACGAGCAGTACTTC. It translates to CASNPGGGYEQYF.

The chain carries TRBV7-6 and TRBJ2-6; 8 bases agree with TRBD1. In germline, CDR1 is SGHVS, CDR2 FNYEAQ. The J segment lost 1 base and the V segment lost 5 bases, leaving 7 bases of the junction unmatched. This CDR3 region has 17 residues. In nucleotides, the CDR3 is TGTGCCAGCAGCGCCGGACAGGGAGTTTCTGGGGCCAACGTCCTGACTTTC. The encoded protein is CASSAGQGVSGANVLTF.

This clone is a singleton in its sample. This sequence joins TRBV5-1 and TRBJ1-1, with D unclear. This CDR3 contains 11 residues. The V gene's germline CDR1 is SGHRS and CDR2 YFSETQ. Trimming left V 1 base short and J 12 bases short, with 10 bases between. CDR3 nucleotide sequence: TGCGCCAGCAGCTTGTCGGGGAGAACTTTCTTT. This gives the protein CASSLSGRTFF.

On this clone: This same CDR3 is encoded by further DNA sequences in the sample. Here the CDR3 reads CASSTQGNQPQHF. Here the CDR3 DNA reads TGCGCCAGCAGCACACAGGGAAATCAGCCCCAGCATTTT. The J gene is TRBJ1-5, the V gene TRBV10-2; tentatively, D is TRBD1 (6 bases). Germline values: CDR1 WSHSY, CDR2 SAAADI. The CDR3 has 13 residues. The germline V and J ends were trimmed by 6 bases and 4 bases, with 10 bases remaining between them.

Remarks on this clone: Other nucleotide sequences from this sample produce the same CDR3. J is TRBJ1-1 and V is TRBV9; 8 bases align to TRBD1. The CDR3 loop spans 15 amino acids. Germline V lookup: CDR1 SGDLS, CDR2 YYNGEE. V shed 0 bases and J 1 base; nucleotides not matched to a gene: 2. The CDR3 coding sequence is TGTGCCAGCAGCGTAGAAGGACAGGGGAACACTGAAGCTTTCTTT. Its protein is CASSVEGQGNTEAFF.

The genes are TRBV15 and TRBJ2-4; 9 bases fit TRBD2. The CDR3 consists of 20 residues. V trimming: 0 bases; J trimming: 0 bases; junction bases outside the gene matches: 12. Germline V CDR1 and CDR2: LNHNV, YYDKDF (reference sequence). CDR3 nucleotide sequence: TGTGCCACCAGCAGAGATTCCCCGTCTAGCGGGGTAATAGCCAAAAACATTCAGTACTTC. Its translation: CATSRDSPSSGVIAKNIQYF. Drawing the rest from reference TRBV15 and TRBJ2-4, the complete variable domain is DAMVIQNPRYQVTQFGKPVTLSCSQTLNHNVMYWYQQKSSQAPKLLFHYYDKDFNNEADTPDNFQSRRPNTSFCFLDIRSPGLGDTAMYLCATSRDSPSSGVIAKNIQYFGAGTRLSVL.

The genes are TRBV5-1 and TRBJ2-7, with TRBD1 matching over 9 bases. The CDR3 is 16 amino acids. With 4 bases clipped from V and 2 bases from J, the junction kept 10 bases outside the gene matches. Germline CDR1 is SGHRS and CDR2 is YFSETQ. This CDR3 is CASSQAGTGIPYEQYV. CDR3 coding DNA: TGCGCCAGCAGCCAGGCCGGGACAGGGATCCCCTACGAGCAGTACGTC.

The chain has TRBV15 and TRBJ1-4; 9 positions agree with TRBD1. CDR1 and CDR2 (germline): LNHNV, YYDKDF (reference sequence). With 1 base clipped from V and 4 bases from J, the junction kept 4 bases outside the gene matches. The CDR3 is 16 residues long. In nucleotides, the CDR3 is TGTGCCACCAGCAGAGCCGGGACAGGGTTTAATGAAAAACTGTTTTTT. This codes for CATSRAGTGFNEKLFF.

This clone was seen a single time. The chain couples TRBV6-5 to TRBJ2-1; D is possibly TRBD2 (7 bases). The germline CDR1 and CDR2 sequences are MNHEY and SVGAGI. This CDR3 is built from 14 residues. The V and J ends lost 6 bases and 2 bases respectively, with 11 bases between them. The DNA for the CDR3 is TGTGCCAGCAGATTAGGGGGGGCCTACAATGAGCAGTTCTTC. It specifies CASRLGGAYNEQFF.

J is TRBJ1-3 and V is TRBV18; perhaps TRBD1 as D (5 bases). V was trimmed by 1 base and J by 2 bases, leaving 12 bases between them. Per the germline V gene, CDR1 is KGHSH and CDR2 is LQKENI. The CDR3 extends over 16 amino acids. The CDR3 region has the DNA TGTGCCAGCTCACCACTCACCGGGGGTACTGGAAACACCATATATTTT. Amino acid sequence: CASSPLTGGTGNTIYF.

The rearrangement links TRBV15 to TRBJ2-5, with D possibly TRBD2 on 6 matching bases. The DNA end is more similar to TRBJ2-7, so the J call may be wrong. The CDR3 loop spans 14 amino acids. CDR1 is LNHNV, CDR2 YYDKDF, per germline (reference sequence). The CDR3 sequence is CATSRRGSLDEQYF. In DNA, the CDR3 is TGTGCCACCAGCAGACGGGGGAGCCTAGACGAGCAGTACTTC.

This clone was picked up one time. This chain links TRBV19 with TRBJ1-1; D gene unclear. CDR3 length: 14 amino acids. The germline V and J ends were trimmed by 1 base and 5 bases, with 11 bases remaining between them. CDR1 and CDR2 from the germline V gene are LNHDA and SQIVND (reference sequence). This chain's CDR3 is CASSIGPAGTEAFF. Here the CDR3 DNA reads TGTGCCAGTAGTATAGGTCCAGCGGGGACTGAAGCTTTCTTT.

This rearrangement joins TRBV7-8 to TRBJ2-3; no reliable D call. The ends were cut back, 3 bases at V and 5 bases at J, with 3 bases in the middle. In germline, CDR1 is SGHVS, CDR2 FQNEAQ. The CDR3 covers 11 residues. CDR3 amino acids: CASSFLDTQYF. In DNA, the CDR3 is TGTGCCAGCAGCTTTCTAGATACGCAGTATTTT.

This chain uses TRBV4-1 with TRBJ1-2; D is ambiguous. The length of the CDR3 is 17 residues. The ends were cut back, 0 bases at V and 0 bases at J, with 14 bases in the middle. The germline gives CDR1 MGHRA, CDR2 YSYEKL. The DNA of the CDR3 is TGCGCCAGCAGCCAAGATGAAGGTCGGGTAGCTAACTATGGCTACACCTTC. It is translated as CASSQDEGRVANYGYTF.

The rearrangement joins TRBV19 to TRBJ1-3, with D tentatively TRBD1 (6 bases). The CDR3 contains 16 residues. The germline gives CDR1 LNHDA, CDR2 SQIVND (reference sequence). V lost 3 bases, J lost 0 bases, and 12 bases lay in between. CDR3 nucleotide sequence: TGTGCCAGTAGTATGGCCCTGGACAGCTCTGGAAACACCATATATTTT. Translating gives CASSMALDSSGNTIYF. Combining the CDR3 with reference TRBV19 and TRBJ1-3 gives the whole variable domain DGGITQSPKYLFRKEGQNVTLSCEQNLNHDAMYWYRQDPGQGLRLIYYSQIVNDFQKGDIAEGYSVSREKKESFPLTVTSAQKNPTAFYLCASSMALDSSGNTIYFGEGSWLTVV.

The chain links TRBV5-1 to TRBJ2-2; 8 bases agree with TRBD1. Germline V gives CDR1 SGHRS, CDR2 YFSETQ. V dropped 4 bases and J dropped 1; count of bases not matched to a gene: 3. CDR3 length: 15 residues. The CDR3 reads CASSADRVNTGELFF. CDR3 DNA: TGCGCCAGCAGCGCGGACAGGGTGAACACCGGGGAGCTGTTTTTT.

V usage is TRBV11-3 and J usage is TRBJ1-3, with D possibly TRBD1 on 5 matching bases. CDR3 length equals 15 residues. Trimming shortened V by 4 bases and J by 0 bases, and 10 bases separated the two germline ends. Looked up from germline, CDR1 is SGHNT and CDR2 is YENEEA. Here the CDR3 reads CASSSKTDSGNTIYF. CDR3 coding DNA: TGTGCCAGCAGCTCCAAGACAGACTCTGGAAACACCATATATTTT.

The V call is TRBV6-5, the J call TRBJ1-1, with TRBD1 as a possible D gene (6 bases). The V gene's germline CDR1 is MNHEY and CDR2 SVGAGI. The V end was cut by 5 bases, the J end by 4 bases, with 17 bases between. CDR3 length equals 15 residues. The CDR3 is CASSRSGGRVTEAFF. The CDR3 nucleotides are TGTGCCAGCAGTCGATCGGGGGGGCGGGTCACTGAAGCTTTCTTT.

The chain combines TRBV29-1 with TRBJ1-1, with TRBD1 matching over 7 bases. Trimming removed 7 bases from V and 6 bases from J; junction bases left unmatched: 5. The CDR3 runs to 11 residues. The V gene's germline CDR1 is SQVTM and CDR2 ANQGSEA. The CDR3 protein is CSANRGPEAFF. The CDR3 region has the DNA TGCAGCGCGAACAGGGGACCTGAAGCTTTCTTT.

The V call is TRBV5-1, the J call TRBJ1-2; 12 bases map to TRBD1. Germline CDR1 SGHRS, CDR2 YFSETQ. CDR3 length: 17 residues. J lost 2 bases, V lost 2 bases, and 7 bases had no gene match. CDR3 sequence (DNA): TGCGCCAGCAGCTTAACCGGGACAGGGGGCACGAACTATGGCTACACCTTC. Translation gives CASSLTGTGGTNYGYTF.